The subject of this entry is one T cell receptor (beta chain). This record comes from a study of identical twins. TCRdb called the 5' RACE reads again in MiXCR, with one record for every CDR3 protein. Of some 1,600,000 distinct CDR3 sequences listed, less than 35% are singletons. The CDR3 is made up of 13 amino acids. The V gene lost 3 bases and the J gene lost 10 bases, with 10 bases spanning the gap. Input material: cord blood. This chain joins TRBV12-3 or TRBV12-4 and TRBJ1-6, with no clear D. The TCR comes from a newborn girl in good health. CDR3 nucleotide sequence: TGTGCCAGCAGTTTCGGGGAACGGTCACCCCTCCACTTT. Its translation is CASSFGERSPLHF.